Shown below are 15 T cell receptor beta chains from a single sample sequenced in a study of graft-versus-host responses after intestinal transplantation. Measured with immunoSEQ multiplex PCR; TCRdb has only the in-frame clones, and not every one. This sample carries about 39,000 clones, about 95% of them seen once, and the ten largest clones take around 0.22%. The antigens for these receptors are not known. The sample here was unstimulated CD8+ T cells sorted from spleen or lymph node cells, taken before transplant. Receptors were obtained from a human donor who was the organ donor for an intestinal transplant.

V and J are TRBV6-1 and TRBJ1-2; 8 positions agree with TRBD1. This CDR3 has 14 amino acids. CDR1 and CDR2 (germline): MNHNS, SASEGT. The junction had 8 bases not matched to a gene; V was cut back by 8 bases and J by 3 bases. The CDR3 bases are TGTGCCAGCGAGGTAATACAGGGGGACTATGGCTACACCTTC. Its protein is CASEVIQGDYGYTF.

The chain links TRBV7-2 to TRBJ1-6, with D possibly matching TRBD1 (5 bases). CDR1 is SGHTA, CDR2 FQGNSA, per germline. The CDR3 length is 19 residues. Trimming took 1 base from V and 10 from J, leaving 26 bases between them. The CDR3 reads CASSLVLLKIEGIESPLHF. As DNA, the CDR3 is TGTGCCAGCAGCTTAGTACTACTGAAAATCGAGGGGATAGAATCACCCCTCCACTTT.

This clone was seen once. J is TRBJ1-1 and V is TRBV5-6, with 8 positions matching TRBD1. J lost 0 bases, V lost 0 bases, and 4 bases had no gene match. The CDR3 contains 16 residues. Germline-derived CDR1 and CDR2 are SGHDT and YYEEEE. The CDR3 loop is CASSLETGALNTEAFF. CDR3 DNA sequence: TGTGCCAGCAGCTTGGAGACAGGGGCCTTGAACACTGAAGCTTTCTTT. Full variable domain (missing parts from reference TRBV5-6 and TRBJ1-1): DAGVTQSPTHLIKTRGQQVTLRCSPKSGHDTVSWYQQALGQGPQFIFQYYEEEERQRGNFPDRFSGHQFPNYSSELNVNALLLGDSALYLCASSLETGALNTEAFFGQGTRLTVV.

This clone was picked up one time. The gene calls are TRBV7-2 and TRBJ2-7; TRBD2 matches 13 bases. CDR1 and CDR2 (germline): SGHTA, FQGNSA. The CDR3 sequence is 14 residues long. Trimming took 5 bases from V and 2 from J; bases not matched to a gene: 0. The CDR3 coding sequence is TGTGCCAGCAGCACTAGCGGGGGGGCCTACGAGCAGTACTTC. Translated, it gives CASSTSGGAYEQYF.

The chain links TRBV19 to TRBJ2-1, with unresolved D. V was shortened by 6 bases and J by 0 bases, with 9 bases between the two germline ends. From germline, CDR1 is LNHDA and CDR2 SQIVND (reference sequence). The CDR3 has 14 amino acids. DNA for the CDR3: TGTGCCAGTAGCCCTCAAAGCTCCTACAATGAGCAGTTCTTC. Protein sequence: CASSPQSSYNEQFF.

The chain has TRBV4-1 and TRBJ1-1; D possibly corresponds to TRBD1 (5 bases). The V gene lost 2 bases and the J gene lost 4 bases, with 11 bases spanning the gap. The CDR3 has 14 residues. CDR1 is MGHRA and CDR2 is YSYEKL in the germline V gene. The chain's CDR3 is CASSQPGRGTEAFF. The CDR3 DNA follows: TGCGCCAGCAGCCAACCGGGAAGGGGCACTGAAGCTTTCTTT.

The J gene is TRBJ2-6, the V gene TRBV6-4; D unclear. The V end was cut by 5 bases, the J end by 5 bases, with 25 bases between. The CDR3 is 19 amino acids. The germline gives CDR1 MRHNA, CDR2 SNTAGT. CDR3 region: CASSSCNSTRQSRANVLTF. CDR3 in DNA: TGTGCCAGCAGTAGTTGCAACTCCACACGACAAAGTCGGGCCAACGTCCTGACTTTC.

The rearrangement joins TRBV6-5 to TRBJ1-5, with 9 bases aligning to TRBD1. Germline V gene data show CDR1 as MNHEY and CDR2 as SVGAGI. V shed 2 bases, J shed 7 bases, and the junction held 3 bases outside the gene matches. The length of the CDR3 is 14 residues. The chain's CDR3 is CASSYGQGKQPQHF. The CDR3 DNA sequence: TGTGCCAGCAGTTACGGACAGGGGAAACAGCCCCAGCATTTT.

The chain uses TRBV27 and TRBJ1-1, with D uncertain. The CDR3 spans 13 residues. From germline, CDR1 is MNHEY and CDR2 SMNVEV (reference sequence). V lost 7 bases and J 0 bases, leaving 9 bases between the germline ends. The CDR3 spells CASKAEMNTEAFF. The CDR3 nucleotides are TGTGCCAGCAAGGCCGAAATGAACACTGAAGCTTTCTTT.

V is TRBV7-9 and J is TRBJ2-3; the match to TRBD2 covers 7 bases. This CDR3 comprises 15 residues. Germline V gives CDR1 SEHNR, CDR2 FQNEAQ (reference sequence). V lost 5 bases to trimming and J lost 2 bases; unmatched junction nucleotides: 7. In DNA, the CDR3 is TGTGCCAGCAGCCCCCCGGCGGGGGTCACAGATACGCAGTATTTT. Translated: CASSPPAGVTDTQYF.

The J gene is TRBJ2-1, the V gene TRBV10-2; D tentatively fits TRBD1 or TRBD2 (5 bases each). The germline V gene has CDR1 WSHSY and CDR2 SAAADI. Deletions cut 4 bases from V and 6 bases from J, with 19 bases between. This CDR3 is 16 amino acids long. The CDR3 spells CASSVGAYLATNEQFF. The DNA for the CDR3 is TGCGCCAGCAGTGTCGGGGCTTACTTAGCGACCAATGAGCAGTTCTTC.

V gene TRBV6-5 combines with J gene TRBJ2-7; D not resolved. The V and J ends lost 5 bases and 3 bases respectively, with 11 bases between them. From germline, CDR1 is MNHEY and CDR2 SVGAGI. The CDR3 length is 13 residues. CDR3 in DNA: TGTGCCAGCAGTGAATCAAGGAGCTACGAGCAGTACTTC. The encoded protein is CASSESRSYEQYF.

The chain links TRBV28 to TRBJ2-2, with D possibly TRBD1 on 6 matching bases. CDR1 is MDHEN, CDR2 SYDVKM, per germline. The V end was cut by 3 bases, the J end by 4 bases, with 12 bases between. The CDR3 is 15 amino acids. For the CDR3, the DNA is TGTGCCAGCAGTTTTGTTGTAGGGGGCACCGGGGAGCTGTTTTTT. Translated, it gives CASSFVVGGTGELFF.

This chain links TRBV6-1 with TRBJ2-7; 9 bases are shared with TRBD1. V gave up 3 bases and J gave up 4 bases; unmatched junction bases: 1. Germline-derived CDR1 and CDR2 are MNHNS and SASEGT. The CDR3 is 13 amino acids. The CDR3: CASSEDRGYEQYF. The DNA of the CDR3 is TGTGCCAGCAGTGAGGACAGGGGATACGAGCAGTACTTC.

This chain connects TRBV4-1 to TRBJ1-1; 9 nucleotides align to TRBD1. The CDR3 covers 15 residues. Germline V gives CDR1 MGHRA, CDR2 YSYEKL. The junction had 9 bases not matched to a gene; V was cut back by 0 bases and J by 10 bases. The CDR3 loop is CASSQDRGQGSGAFF. CDR3 in DNA: TGCGCCAGCAGCCAAGATAGGGGACAGGGAAGTGGAGCTTTCTTT.